What follows describes a single T cell receptor (beta chain). The source of the sample is a study of blood T cell repertoires in COVID-19. Study-wide background: Researchers got acute and convalescent COVID-19 samples from the United States, Italy and Spain. Sources were T cells, B-cell-depleted T cells, or PBMCs; the material itself was cDNA or gDNA.

The CDR3 is 14 residues long. Trimming at V came to 4 bases and at J to 2 bases, leaving 1 base not matched to a gene. Germline V CDR1 and CDR2: GTSNPN, SVGIG (reference sequence). Per the study methods: From reference gene primer amplification, estimates of nucleated cell counts were derived. Here immunoSEQ multiplex PCR was the method, and the copy in TCRdb shows in-frame clones only, minus some. That table gives V, J and clone size, and the DNA gave D and trimming. The table records more than 250,000 clones, approximately 85% of them present only once. The chain uses TRBV30 and TRBJ2-6, with 8 bases lining up with TRBD1. This receptor was identified in a human donor in a cohort sampled during active COVID-19. The sample consisted of peripheral blood. The CDR3, as DNA: TGTGCCTGGACAGGGGGCGCTGGGGCCAACGTCCTGACTTTC. Translation: CAWTGGAGANVLTF.